This T cell receptor beta chain was captured by sequencing in a study of identifying expanded T cells in peripheral blood. The data were produced by immunoSEQ multiplex PCR, yet TCRdb's version contains in-frame clones alone and is incomplete. This table holds under 150,000 clones, more than 75% found once. Germline V gene lookup returns CDR1 MNHEY and CDR2 SVGAGI. Between the trimmed V and J ends, which lost 2 bases and 4 bases, there was a span of 5 bases. The CDR3 runs to 12 residues. This chain links TRBV6-5 with TRBJ2-5; D not certain. The receptor comes from a person aged 18 to 70 in good health. Sequencing used blood. The DNA of the CDR3 is TGTGCCAGCAGTTACCAAGGAGAGACCCAGTACTTC. This sequence encodes CASSYQGETQYF.